A selection of T cell receptor beta chains follows, all from one sample in a study of Graves' ophthalmopathy and Graves' hyperthyroidism. TCRdb processed the multiplex PCR reads anew with MiXCR; each CDR3 protein has one entry. The table records roughly 480,000 distinct CDR3 sequences, about 15% of them present only once. The sequencing input was blood. Every receptor here comes from a woman under 40 with Graves' ophthalmopathy. CDR3s include the opening cysteine and the closing phenylalanine or tryptophan. Fields, in order: D gene, J gene, clone size, V gene, CDR3 DNA, CDR3 protein. The D gene is left open where the match is weak. Clone sizes are given selectively: once, few, many, or a class where the clone is expanded.

>-|TRBJ2-7|many|TRBV25-1
TGTGCCAGCAGTTCCTGGCCCACGCACGACGAGCAGTACTTC
CASSSWPTHDEQYF
>-|TRBJ1-1|many|TRBV11-1
TGTGCCAGCAGGATAGTGGTTTCGGCCATGGACACTGAAGCTTTCTTT
CASRIVVSAMDTEAFF
>-|TRBJ1-2|many|TRBV20-1
TGCAGTGCCAAAAGCACGGGTTACTATGGCTACACCTTC
CSAKSTGYYGYTF
>-|TRBJ1-5|many|TRBV6-5
TGTGCCAGCAGTTACTCGGACGGGTGGGGACAGCCCCAGCATTTT
CASSYSDGWGQPQHF
>-|TRBJ2-7|few|TRBV7-8
TGTGCCAGCAGTTCACCGGGGGGCCGAGCCTACGAGCAGTACTTC
CASSSPGGRAYEQYF
>-|TRBJ2-7|many|TRBV6-5
TGTGCCAGCGGTTACTCCGGCCTCCCCACCGTGGGCGAGCAGTACTTC
CASGYSGLPTVGEQYF
>TRBD2|TRBJ2-7|many|TRBV6-1
TGTGCCAGCAGGGTACGCCTAGCGGGAGGGTCCTACGAGCAGTACTTC
CASRVRLAGGSYEQYF
>TRBD1|TRBJ2-7|-|TRBV6-1
TGTGCCAGCAGTGTCCGACAGGGGGATGAGCAGTACTTC
CASSVRQGDEQYF
>-|TRBJ2-7|many|TRBV9
TGTGCCAGCAGCGTAAACTGGCGGGGAAGGGAGCAGTACTTC
CASSVNWRGREQYF
>TRBD2|TRBJ2-7|-|TRBV28
TGTGCCAGCAGTTTAGCCAGCGGGGGGGCCGGGGAGCAGTACTTC
CASSLASGGAGEQYF
>TRBD1|TRBJ2-2|few|TRBV20-1
TGCAGTGCTAGAGATTGGGGGACAGCTGGCACCGGGGAGCTGTTTTTT
CSARDWGTAGTGELFF
>TRBD1|TRBJ1-1|many|TRBV28
TGTGCCAGCAGCCGCGTAGAGGGGGCGGGAGCTTTCTTT
CASSRVEGAGAFF
>-|TRBJ2-6|many|TRBV4-1
TGCGCCAGCAGCCGAAGCGCAACCTCTGGGGCCAACGTCCTGACTTTC
CASSRSATSGANVLTF
>TRBD1|TRBJ2-4|many|TRBV6-1
TGTGCCAGCACCCCAGGGGACAGGGCTCCCAAAAACATTCAGTACTTC
CASTPGDRAPKNIQYF
>-|TRBJ2-7|many|TRBV27
TGTGCCAGCAGTTCCTCCCGACCGACAGATATGACCTACGAGCAGTACTTC
CASSSSRPTDMTYEQYF
>TRBD1|TRBJ2-4|-|TRBV5-1
TGCGCCAGCAGCACTGGGACAGTGGGCGCCAAAAACATTCAGTACTTC
CASSTGTVGAKNIQYF
>-|TRBJ1-1|many|TRBV6-5
TGTGCCAGCAGTTACTCGATAGCGCGCGGCACTGAAGCTTTCTTT
CASSYSIARGTEAFF
>-|TRBJ2-4|-|TRBV18
TGTGCCAGCTCACCGACCGGAAAAAACATTCAGTACTTC
CASSPTGKNIQYF
>-|TRBJ1-5|many|TRBV6-2/TRBV6-3
TGTGCCAGCAGTTACTCGAGCCCGGGATTCTATAGCAATCAGCCCCAGCATTTT
CASSYSSPGFYSNQPQHF
>TRBD1|TRBJ2-7|-|TRBV27
TGTGCCAGCAGTTCCGAGACAGGGAGCGACGAGCAGTACTTC
CASSSETGSDEQYF
>-|TRBJ2-7|many|TRBV18
TGTGCCAGCTCACCTCTCGTGGAAAGCTCCTACGAGCAGTACTTC
CASSPLVESSYEQYF
>-|TRBJ2-7|many|TRBV28
TGTGCCAGCAGTCCTCACGGGACGTTTATCGGCGAGCAGTACTTC
CASSPHGTFIGEQYF
>-|TRBJ2-4|few|TRBV7-2
TGTGCCAGCAGCTTAGGAGTGGGGAACATTCAGTACTTC
CASSLGVGNIQYF
>TRBD1|TRBJ1-2|-|TRBV2
TGTGCCAGCAGTTCGCCAGGGGGAGCCGGCTATGGCTACACCTTC
CASSSPGGAGYGYTF
>-|TRBJ2-2|-|TRBV30
TGTGCCTGGGGGGGGCTCACCGGGGAGCTGTTTTTT
CAWGGLTGELFF
>TRBD1|TRBJ2-7|many|TRBV6-1
TGTGCCAGCAGTGAAAGGGTCGACAGGGTCGGGTACGAGCAGTACTTC
CASSERVDRVGYEQYF
>-|TRBJ1-2|many|TRBV29-1
TGCAGCGTTGAGGGTGAGGACTATGGCTACACCTTC
CSVEGEDYGYTF
>-|TRBJ2-7|many|TRBV5-1
TGCGCCAGCAGCTTGGCCGGGACACGCGGCTACGAGCAGTACTTC
CASSLAGTRGYEQYF
>TRBD2|TRBJ2-7|many|TRBV5-1
TGCGCCAGCCACCCCTCGGGAGGCCCAACGGAGGAGCAGTACTTC
CASHPSGGPTEEQYF
>-|TRBJ1-2|many|TRBV19
TGTGCCAGTAGTATAGATCGGAGCAGGAGCCCGTATGGCTACACCTTC
CASSIDRSRSPYGYTF
>-|TRBJ1-5|many|TRBV7-9
TGTGCCAGCAGCTTAGGAGCCGCCGGGGTCCAGCCCCAGCATTTT
CASSLGAAGVQPQHF